This T cell receptor (beta chain) was sequenced in a study of blood T cell repertoires in COVID-19. Turning to the study itself: Samples of COVID-19 (acute and convalescent) were obtained from the United States, Italy and Spain. In each case, the material was cDNA or gDNA derived from T cells, B-cell-depleted T cells, or PBMCs.

Authors' analysis steps: Estimation of nucleated cell counts was performed using reference gene primer amplification. Clones were read by immunoSEQ multiplex PCR, and TCRdb kept only the in-frame ones, dropping some. That table is the source of V, J and clone size, and D and trimming were worked out from the DNA. This sample has roughly 250,000 clones, with approximately 90% found just once. From germline, CDR1 is LNHDA and CDR2 SQIVND (reference sequence). Trimming took 0 bases from V and 6 from J; bases not matched to a gene: 3. The CDR3 runs 14 residues. The material sequenced was PBMCs or T cells enriched from blood (not recorded which). The sequence was obtained from a woman aged 40 to 50 with acute COVID-19. The chain uses TRBV19 and TRBJ1-2; 8 bases agree with TRBD1. The CDR3 DNA reads TGTGCCAGTAGTATAGACAGACAGGGGAATGGCTACACCTTC. This sequence encodes CASSIDRQGNGYTF.